Below, 23 T cell receptor beta chains from the same sample are listed, as sequenced in a study of blood T cell repertoires in COVID-19. Assay: immunoSEQ multiplex PCR; the TCRdb copy retains only in-frame clones and omits some. The table has approximately 270,000 clones, 91% seen once; the top ten hold 1.2%. The sample was PBMCs or T cells enriched from blood (not recorded which). The origin of the receptors is a human donor in a cohort exposed to, infected with or recovered from COVID-19 (not recorded which). The donor label of this sample is uncertain.

The chain carries TRBV21-1 and TRBJ1-4; the table gives TRBD1 as D, unverified against the DNA. TRBV21-1 is assigned pseudogene status. CDR3 length equals 13 residues. The DNA for the CDR3 is TGTGCCAGCGGCCAGGGACAGCGGGAAAAACTGTTTTTT. Translating gives CASGQGQREKLFF.

Note on this clone: The sample contains more than one DNA sequence encoding this CDR3. J is TRBJ2-3 and V is TRBV5-1; D is perhaps TRBD2 (6 bases). V was shortened by 4 bases and J by 6 bases, with 15 bases between the two germline ends. In germline, CDR1 is SGHRS, CDR2 YFSETQ. The CDR3 length is 14 residues. The CDR3 DNA reads as TGCGCCAGCAGCCCCGGGACCAGCGGGGATACGCAGTATTTT. Its translation: CASSPGTSGDTQYF.

V gene TRBV7-2 combines with J gene TRBJ2-3, with 8 bases matching TRBD1. This CDR3 has 14 amino acids. Per germline, CDR1 SGHTA and CDR2 FQGNSA. With V trimmed by 7 bases and J by 1 base, 4 bases remained unmatched. The CDR3 region has the DNA TGTGCCAGCAAGAGCAGGGGGCGCACAGATACGCAGTATTTT. It codes for CASKSRGRTDTQYF. The complete variable domain, with remaining parts taken from reference TRBV7-2 and TRBJ2-3, reads GAGVSQSPSNKVTEKGKDVELRCDPISGHTALYWYRQSLGQGLEFLIYFQGNSAPDKSGLPSDRFSAERTGGSVSTLTIQRTQQEDSAVYLCASKSRGRTDTQYFGPGTRLTVL.

The chain joins TRBV2 to TRBJ2-2; weak D call: TRBD2 (5 bases). Germline CDR1 SNHLY, CDR2 FYNNEI. V was pared by 3 bases and J by 2 bases, with 10 bases between. This CDR3 is 15 amino acids long. The CDR3 spells CASSDRTPNTGELFF. For the CDR3, the DNA is TGTGCCAGCAGTGACAGGACTCCTAACACCGGGGAGCTGTTTTTT.

This chain links TRBV27 with TRBJ1-4; TRBD1 agrees at 7 bases. The length of the CDR3 is 15 residues. CDR1 is MNHEY, CDR2 SMNVEV, per germline (reference sequence). Unmatched junction bases numbered 8, after V lost 6 bases and J lost 4 bases. The chain's CDR3 is CASSPRTGLNEKLFF. DNA for the CDR3: TGTGCCAGCAGCCCTAGGACAGGACTTAATGAAAAACTGTTTTTT. The complete variable domain, with remaining parts taken from reference TRBV27 and TRBJ1-4, reads EAQVTQNPRYLITVTGKKLTVTCSQNMNHEYMSWYRQDPGLGLRQIYYSMNVEVTDKGDVPEGYKVSRKEKRNFPLILESPSPNQTSLYFCASSPRTGLNEKLFFGSGTQLSVL.

The chain couples TRBV3-1 (or the pseudogene TRBV3-2) to TRBJ1-6, with D hard to call. The germline CDR1 and CDR2 sequences are LGHDT and YNNKEL (reference sequence). This CDR3 is 14 amino acids long. V was trimmed by 4 bases and J by 6 bases, leaving 10 bases between them. CDR3 nucleotide sequence: TGTGCCAGCAGCCCGAGCTACAGTAATTCACCCCTCCACTTT. Its translation is CASSPSYSNSPLHF.

This clone showed up just once. The chain has TRBV2 and TRBJ1-4; possible D gene TRBD1, 6 bases. Between the trimmed V and J ends, which lost 7 bases and 1 base, there was a span of 10 bases. This CDR3 comprises 14 residues. Germline lookup yields CDR1 SNHLY and CDR2 FYNNEI. The CDR3 loop is CASTVDRTNEKLFF. The CDR3 DNA reads as TGTGCCAGCACCGTGGACAGAACTAATGAAAAACTGTTTTTT.

This chain connects TRBV4-2 to TRBJ1-2, with D perhaps TRBD1 (5 bases). The CDR3 is 17 residues long. The germline CDR1 and CDR2 sequences are LGHNA and YNFKEQ. Trimming stripped 0 bases from V and 7 bases from J, with 21 bases between. The CDR3 region is CASSQDEFKNRRSGYTF. DNA for the CDR3: TGTGCCAGCAGCCAAGATGAGTTTAAAAACAGGCGATCTGGCTACACCTTC.

This clone showed up just once. The V and J genes are TRBV3-1 (or the pseudogene TRBV3-2) and TRBJ2-3; D gene uncertain. CDR1 and CDR2 (germline): LGHDT, YNNKEL (reference sequence). CDR3 length: 13 residues. Trimming took 1 base from V and 10 from J, leaving 12 bases between them. CDR3 in amino acids: CASSQVSSVAQYF. In DNA form, the CDR3 reads TGTGCCAGCAGCCAAGTAAGCTCCGTTGCGCAGTATTTT.

The V call is TRBV4-1, the J call TRBJ1-2; 11 nucleotides match TRBD1. After removal of 1 base from V and 2 bases from J, the junction contained 3 bases not matched to a gene. CDR3 size: 16 residues. The germline gives CDR1 MGHRA, CDR2 YSYEKL. In DNA, the CDR3 is TGCGCCAGCAGCCAAGGGACAGGGGGCAGAAACTATGGCTACACCTTC. This codes for CASSQGTGGRNYGYTF.

The chain joins TRBV24-1 to TRBJ2-2, with 8 bases aligning to TRBD1. Germline assignment: CDR1 KGHDR and CDR2 SFDVKD. The CDR3 is made up of 17 amino acids. V shed 9 bases, J shed 1 base, and the junction held 12 bases outside the gene matches. CDR3 residues: CATGGRGQSGNTGELFF. As DNA, the CDR3 is TGTGCCACCGGAGGCAGGGGGCAGTCGGGGAACACCGGGGAGCTGTTTTTT.

V is TRBV14 and J is TRBJ1-4; D is perhaps TRBD1 (6 bases). Looked up from germline, CDR1 is SGHDN and CDR2 is FVKESK. The CDR3 loop spans 13 amino acids. Trimming removed 6 bases at V and 11 bases at J, with 16 bases between. The CDR3 spells CASRRTGNGKLFF. For the CDR3, the DNA is TGTGCCAGCAGGCGTACAGGGAATGGGAAACTGTTTTTT.

This chain uses TRBV18 with TRBJ1-1; maybe TRBD1 (5 bases). Germline V CDR1 and CDR2: KGHSH, LQKENI. Trimming removed 3 bases at V and 5 bases at J, with 10 bases between. The CDR3 contains 13 residues. The CDR3 region has the DNA TGTGCCAGCTCACCGACGGCAGGGACTGAAGCTTTCTTT. It codes for CASSPTAGTEAFF.

V is TRBV7-6 and J is TRBJ1-3; TRBD1 matches 10 bases. Germline CDR1 is SGHVS and CDR2 is FNYEAQ. This CDR3 has 16 residues. J was trimmed by 5 bases and V by 0 bases; bases with no gene match: 4. CDR3 in DNA: TGTGCCAGCAGCTTAGCGAGGGGACAGGGGAGAAACACCATATATTTT. It encodes CASSLARGQGRNTIYF.

The gene calls are TRBV7-3 and TRBJ2-2, with a weak D call TRBD1 (5 bases). The CDR3 contains 13 residues. CDR1 and CDR2 (germline): SGHTA, FQGTGA. V dropped 2 bases and J dropped 6 bases, with 7 bases sitting between them. CDR3 nucleotides: TGTGCCAGCAGCTTATCAGGGTCCGGGGAGCTGTTTTTT. It yields the protein CASSLSGSGELFF.

The chain employs TRBV19 and TRBJ1-2, with 8 bases fitting TRBD1. V gave up 5 bases and J gave up 4 bases; unmatched junction bases: 6. The V gene's germline CDR1 is LNHDA and CDR2 SQIVND (reference sequence). The CDR3 spans 14 residues. CDR3 region: CASSLGTGRYGYTF. The CDR3 region has the DNA TGTGCCAGTAGTCTTGGGACAGGCCGCTATGGCTACACCTTC. Full variable domain (rest looked up from reference TRBV19 and TRBJ1-2): DGGITQSPKYLFRKEGQNVTLSCEQNLNHDAMYWYRQDPGQGLRLIYYSQIVNDFQKGDIAEGYSVSREKKESFPLTVTSAQKNPTAFYLCASSLGTGRYGYTFGSGTRLTVV.

CDR3 bases: TGTGCCAGCAGCGCCAACAGGGGGAAAGGCTATGGCTACACCTTC. Translated, it gives CASSANRGKGYGYTF. J is TRBJ1-2 and V is TRBV9; TRBD1 matches at 8 bases. J lost 4 bases, V lost 3 bases, and 8 bases had no gene match. The CDR3 runs to 15 residues. Germline lookup yields CDR1 SGDLS and CDR2 YYNGEE.

The V call is TRBV2, the J call TRBJ1-4; D gene ambiguous. The germline gives CDR1 SNHLY, CDR2 FYNNEI. Trimming pared 7 bases from V and 0 bases from J, leaving 18 bases between. The CDR3 sequence is 17 residues long. The CDR3 bases are TGTGCCAGCAAGAAGTCCGGGTATAGGACAACTAATGAAAAACTGTTTTTT. Amino acids: CASKKSGYRTTNEKLFF. The whole variable domain, filled in from reference TRBV2 and TRBJ1-4, reads EPEVTQTPSHQVTQMGQEVILRCVPISNHLYFYWYRQILGQKVEFLVSFYNNEISEKSEIFDDQFSVERPDGSNFTLKIRSTKLEDSAMYFCASKKSGYRTTNEKLFFGSGTQLSVL.

This chain joins TRBV3-1 (or the pseudogene TRBV3-2) and TRBJ1-5; D unclear. Germline CDR1 is LGHDT and CDR2 is YNNKEL (reference sequence). CDR3 length: 14 amino acids. The germline V and J ends were trimmed by 3 bases and 5 bases, with 11 bases remaining between them. The CDR3 DNA reads as TGTGCCAGCAGCCACGCCGGTCTTCATCAGCCCCAGCATTTT. Translating gives CASSHAGLHQPQHF.

The chain carries TRBV11-2 and TRBJ1-1, with a possible D match to TRBD1 (5 bases). V lost 1 base and J lost 1, with 10 bases in between. This CDR3 comprises 15 residues. Germline CDR1 SGHAT, CDR2 FQNNGV. The CDR3 sequence: CASSLVRGKNTEAFF. In DNA form, the CDR3 reads TGTGCCAGCAGCTTAGTTAGGGGAAAGAACACTGAAGCTTTCTTT.

The chain has TRBV19 and TRBJ1-6; no clear D. The germline gives CDR1 LNHDA, CDR2 SQIVND (reference sequence). V was cut by 5 bases and J by 7 bases, with 12 bases left in between. This CDR3 has 14 residues. The chain's CDR3 is CASSVSSENSPLHF. The CDR3 DNA reads as TGTGCCAGTAGTGTTTCCTCGGAGAATTCACCCCTCCACTTT.

The V gene is TRBV18, the J gene TRBJ2-7; D perhaps matches TRBD2 (5 bases). Trimming took 0 bases from V and 5 from J, leaving 14 bases between them. This CDR3 has 15 residues. Germline V lookup: CDR1 KGHSH, CDR2 LQKENI. The CDR3 DNA is TGTGCCAGCTCACCACCTCCCGGAGGTATTCACGAGCAGTACTTC. Translation: CASSPPPGGIHEQYF.

The V and J genes are TRBV2 and TRBJ2-3, with 7 bases that match TRBD1. Germline V lookup: CDR1 SNHLY, CDR2 FYNNEI. Germline trimming cut 8 bases from V and 0 bases from J; bases unmatched to any gene: 2. The CDR3 sequence is 13 residues long. The chain's CDR3 is CASGGQSTDTQYF. CDR3 sequence (DNA): TGTGCCAGCGGGGGACAGAGCACAGATACGCAGTATTTT. The full variable domain, rest sourced from reference TRBV2 and TRBJ2-3, is EPEVTQTPSHQVTQMGQEVILRCVPISNHLYFYWYRQILGQKVEFLVSFYNNEISEKSEIFDDQFSVERPDGSNFTLKIRSTKLEDSAMYFCASGGQSTDTQYFGPGTRLTVL.